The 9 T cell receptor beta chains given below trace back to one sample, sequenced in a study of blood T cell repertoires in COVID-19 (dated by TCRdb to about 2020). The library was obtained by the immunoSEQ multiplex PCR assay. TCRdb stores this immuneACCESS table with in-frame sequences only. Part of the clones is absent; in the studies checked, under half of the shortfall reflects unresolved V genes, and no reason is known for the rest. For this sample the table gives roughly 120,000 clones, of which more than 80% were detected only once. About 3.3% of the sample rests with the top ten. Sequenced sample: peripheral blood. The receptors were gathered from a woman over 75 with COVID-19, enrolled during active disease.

The CDR3 region is CSAMAQPQHF. The CDR3 bases are TGCAGTGCTATGGCCCAGCCCCAGCATTTT. The chain has TRBV20-1 and TRBJ1-5; no clear D gene. Looked up from germline, CDR1 is DFQATT and CDR2 is SNEGSKA (reference sequence). The CDR3 runs 10 residues. V was trimmed by 4 bases and J by 7 bases, leaving 5 bases between them.

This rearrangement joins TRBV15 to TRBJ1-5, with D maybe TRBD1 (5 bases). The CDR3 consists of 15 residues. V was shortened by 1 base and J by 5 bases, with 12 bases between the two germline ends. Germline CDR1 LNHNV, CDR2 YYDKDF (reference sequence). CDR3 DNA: TGTGCCACCAGCAGAGCGTCAGGGTTTGATCAGCCCCAGCATTTT. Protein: CATSRASGFDQPQHF.

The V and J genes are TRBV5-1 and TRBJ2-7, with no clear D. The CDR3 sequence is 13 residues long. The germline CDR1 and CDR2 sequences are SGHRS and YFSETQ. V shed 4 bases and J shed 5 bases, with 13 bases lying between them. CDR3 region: CASSPVSVHEQYF. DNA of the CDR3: TGCGCCAGCAGCCCGGTGTCCGTCCACGAGCAGTACTTC.

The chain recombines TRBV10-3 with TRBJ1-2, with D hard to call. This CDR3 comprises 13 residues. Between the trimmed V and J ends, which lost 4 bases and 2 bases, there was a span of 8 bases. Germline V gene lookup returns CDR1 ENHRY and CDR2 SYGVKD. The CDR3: CAISAGINYGYTF. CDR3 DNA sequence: TGTGCCATCAGTGCCGGGATCAACTATGGCTACACCTTC.

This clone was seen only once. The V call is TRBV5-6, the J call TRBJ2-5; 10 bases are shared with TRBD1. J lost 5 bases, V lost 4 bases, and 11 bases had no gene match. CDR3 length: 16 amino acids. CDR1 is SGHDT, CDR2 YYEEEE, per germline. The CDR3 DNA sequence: TGTGCCAGCAGCCCCTCCGGGACAGGGGTCAGGGAGACCCAGTACTTC. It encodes CASSPSGTGVRETQYF.

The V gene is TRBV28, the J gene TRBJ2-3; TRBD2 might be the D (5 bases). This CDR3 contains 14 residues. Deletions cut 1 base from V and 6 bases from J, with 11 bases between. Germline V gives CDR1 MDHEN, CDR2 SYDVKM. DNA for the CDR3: TGTGCCAGCAGTTTATTAGCGACCAGGGATACGCAGTATTTT. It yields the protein CASSLLATRDTQYF.

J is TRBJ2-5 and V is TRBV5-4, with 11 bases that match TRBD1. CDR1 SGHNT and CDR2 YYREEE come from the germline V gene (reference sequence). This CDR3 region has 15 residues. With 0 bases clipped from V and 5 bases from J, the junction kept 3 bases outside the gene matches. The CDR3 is CASSLEGQGVETQYF. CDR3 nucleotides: TGTGCCAGCAGCTTGGAGGGACAGGGGGTCGAGACCCAGTACTTC. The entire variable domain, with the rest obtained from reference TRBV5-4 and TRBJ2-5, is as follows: ETGVTQSPTHLIKTRGQQVTLRCSSQSGHNTVSWYQQALGQGPQFIFQYYREEENGRGNFPPRFSGLQFPNYSSELNVNALELDDSALYLCASSLEGQGVETQYFGPGTRLLVL.

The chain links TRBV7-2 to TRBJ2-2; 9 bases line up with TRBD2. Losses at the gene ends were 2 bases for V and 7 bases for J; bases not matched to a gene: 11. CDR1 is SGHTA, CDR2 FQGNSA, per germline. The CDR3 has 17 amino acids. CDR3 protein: CASSLSRGRVRGGELFF. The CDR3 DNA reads TGTGCCAGCAGCTTATCCCGCGGGAGGGTCCGAGGCGGGGAGCTGTTTTTT.

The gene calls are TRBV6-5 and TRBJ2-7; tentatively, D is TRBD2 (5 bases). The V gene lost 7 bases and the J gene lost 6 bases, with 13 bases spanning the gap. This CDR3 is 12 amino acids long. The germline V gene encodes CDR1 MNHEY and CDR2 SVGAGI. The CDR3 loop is CASNPPAGEQYF. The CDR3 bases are TGTGCCAGCAACCCGCCGGCGGGCGAGCAGTACTTC.